This record covers a single TCR beta chain. Antigen: not known. The junction departs from the called germline gene at one end, perhaps through a read error. Ophthalmopathy in the patients scored at least 3 on Clinical Activity Score and at least 4 on NOSPECS grade, lasting under 3 months. On the basis of clinical symptoms, serum thyroxine and TRAb, thyroid ultrasound and orbital computed tomography, diagnoses were made. The CDR3 regions of TCR beta were amplified from RNA transcripts. An initial round of RT-PCR targeting the TCR CDR3 relied on the HTBI primer set. TCRdb reprocessed the multiplex PCR reads with MiXCR, giving one entry per CDR3 protein. The sample yields approximately 600,000 distinct CDR3 sequences, around 20% seen once. These data are taken from a study of T cells in Graves' hyperthyroidism and ophthalmopathy. The overall study: It was at initial diagnosis, before any treatment, that peripheral blood was collected.

General study findings and limits: Ophthalmopathy got predicted by the model a median about 6.7 months before its onset.

Germline values: CDR1 SGHRS, CDR2 YFSETQ. This CDR3 comprises 15 residues. This TCR derives from a man aged 25 to 40 with Graves' ophthalmopathy. The source material was blood. The chain couples TRBV5-1 to TRBJ2-5; 7 nucleotides align to TRBD2. The CDR3 loop reads CASSLSSSGGEIQYF. The CDR3 coding sequence is TGCGCCAGCAGCTTGAGCTCTTCGGGGGGAGAGATCCAGTACTTC.